Each of the 30 T cell receptor beta chains below was sequenced from the same sample in a study of T cells in Graves' hyperthyroidism and ophthalmopathy. TCR beta CDR3 region amplification was performed from RNA transcripts. First-round RT-PCR of the TCR CDR3 relied on the HTBI primer set. Each CDR3 protein is one row after TCRdb ran MiXCR on the multiplex PCR reads. The data hold over 250,000 distinct CDR3 sequences, with 20% to 25% observed a single time. Sequenced input: blood. These receptors all come from a man aged 35-49 years with Graves' hyperthyroidism that later progressed to Graves' ophthalmopathy.

This chain joins TRBV7-2 and TRBJ2-7; D is unclear. The CDR3 consists of 12 residues. V was cut by 1 base and J by 6 bases, with 7 bases left in between. Germline lookup yields CDR1 SGHTA and CDR2 FQGNSA. The CDR3: CASSLVDVEQYF. The CDR3 DNA follows: TGTGCCAGCAGCTTAGTCGATGTCGAGCAGTACTTC.

V usage is TRBV18 and J usage is TRBJ1-5; maybe TRBD1 (5 bases). Trimming pared 4 bases from V and 2 bases from J, leaving 18 bases between. The germline CDR1 and CDR2 sequences are KGHSH and LQKENI. CDR3 length: 17 amino acids. The CDR3: CASSRSRGVSGNQPQHF. For the CDR3, the DNA is TGTGCCAGCTCACGCTCACGGGGGGTGAGTGGCAATCAGCCCCAGCATTTT.

The rearrangement uses TRBV7-6 and TRBJ2-7; D gene unclear. Trimming removed 0 bases at V and 2 bases at J, with 5 bases between. The germline gives CDR1 SGHVS, CDR2 FNYEAQ. There are 13 residues in the CDR3. The CDR3 spells CASSLATAYEQYF. DNA of the CDR3: TGTGCCAGCAGCTTAGCGACGGCCTACGAGCAGTACTTC.

This chain uses TRBV25-1 with TRBJ2-7; the D gene is possibly TRBD1 (5 bases). Trimming shortened V by 4 bases and J by 3 bases, and 16 bases separated the two germline ends. This CDR3 contains 15 residues. Per the germline V gene, CDR1 is MGHDK and CDR2 is SYGVNS. The CDR3: CASSGFGRVSYEQYF. In DNA, the CDR3 is TGTGCCAGCAGTGGATTCGGCAGGGTAAGCTACGAGCAGTACTTC.

This sequence joins TRBV19 and TRBJ2-7; perhaps TRBD1 as D (6 bases). The CDR3 totals 15 residues. In germline, CDR1 is LNHDA, CDR2 SQIVND (reference sequence). V was cut by 2 bases and J by 4 bases, with 15 bases left in between. The CDR3 bases are TGTGCCAGTAGTATAACTCAGGGGCCGGGGTACGAGCAGTACTTC. Translation gives CASSITQGPGYEQYF.

This clonotype was detected ten times or more. CDR3 sequence reads: CSARDGSQGTGELFF. The CDR3 region has the DNA TGCAGTGCTAGAGATGGCTCTCAGGGCACCGGGGAGCTGTTTTTT. The V gene is TRBV20-1, the J gene TRBJ2-2, with D possibly TRBD1 on 5 matching bases. Trimming took 0 bases from V and 4 from J, leaving 12 bases between them. Germline-derived CDR1 and CDR2 are DFQATT and SNEGSKA (reference sequence). This CDR3 is built from 15 residues.

The rearrangement uses TRBV24-1 and TRBJ1-1, with TRBD1 matching 10 bases. CDR1 and CDR2 (germline): KGHDR, SFDVKD. J was trimmed by 1 base and V by 7 bases; bases with no gene match: 5. The CDR3 loop spans 15 amino acids. The CDR3: CATRGTGVRNTEAFF. The CDR3, as DNA: TGTGCCACCAGAGGGACAGGGGTCCGGAACACTGAAGCTTTCTTT.

V and J are TRBV18 and TRBJ2-2; TRBD2 aligns across 10 bases. V dropped 2 bases and J dropped 6; count of bases not matched to a gene: 12. The CDR3 is 18 residues long. CDR1 is KGHSH and CDR2 is LQKENI in the germline V gene. This CDR3 is CASSPISWTSGFAGELFF. CDR3 in DNA: TGTGCCAGCTCACCAATTTCCTGGACTAGCGGTTTCGCCGGGGAGCTGTTTTTT.

This clonotype was observed a single time. This chain connects TRBV12-3 or TRBV12-4 to TRBJ2-7; TRBD1 matches at 12 bases. The CDR3 is 16 residues long. The V gene end was trimmed by 2 bases and the J gene end by 7 bases; junction bases not matched to a gene: 9. The CDR3 sequence: CASSLWAGQGAREQYF. CDR3 bases: TGTGCCAGCAGTTTATGGGCGGGACAGGGGGCGAGGGAGCAGTACTTC.

The rearrangement links TRBV6-1 to TRBJ1-2; 8 bases align to TRBD1. CDR3 length equals 15 residues. Trimming took 5 bases from V and 4 from J; bases not matched to a gene: 9. Germline CDR1 and CDR2: MNHNS and SASEGT. For the CDR3, the DNA is TGTGCCAGCAGTCCAGGGGGCAGGACCTTCTATGGCTACACCTTC. Its protein product is CASSPGGRTFYGYTF.

This chain uses TRBV12-3 or TRBV12-4 with TRBJ1-3; 9 nucleotides agree with TRBD1. With V trimmed by 3 bases and J by 3 bases, 6 bases remained unmatched. CDR3 length equals 16 residues. The CDR3 spells CASSLRGTGHGNTIYF. DNA of the CDR3: TGTGCCAGCAGTTTGCGGGGGACAGGGCATGGAAACACCATATATTTT.

This clonotype was found many times. One end of the junction does not line up with germline, which may come from a read error. The CDR3 spells CASSQVASLNSEAFF. Here the CDR3 DNA reads TGCGCCAGCAGCCAAGTCGCGAGCCTGAACTCTGAAGCTTTCTTT. The chain uses TRBV4-1 and TRBJ1-1; no clear D. The CDR3 is 15 residues long. Germline V gene lookup returns CDR1 MGHRA and CDR2 YSYEKL.

The rearrangement joins TRBV6-2 or TRBV6-3 to TRBJ2-5; possible D gene TRBD1, 6 bases. This CDR3 is 15 amino acids long. V was shortened by 2 bases and J by 9 bases, with 19 bases between the two germline ends. In germline, CDR1 is MNHEY, CDR2 SVGEGT. The CDR3 loop reads CASSYEGRGLLAQYF. CDR3 coding DNA: TGTGCCAGCAGTTACGAGGGCAGGGGCCTCCTGGCCCAGTACTTC.

This clonotype was seen at least ten times. The V gene is TRBV9, the J gene TRBJ1-3; D is ambiguous. Deletions cut 0 bases from V and 4 bases from J, with 11 bases between. CDR1 and CDR2 from the germline V gene are SGDLS and YYNGEE. The CDR3 has 15 residues. CDR3 nucleotide sequence: TGTGCCAGCAGCGTAGACCTCGGGAAAGGAAACACCATATATTTT. Translated, it gives CASSVDLGKGNTIYF.

The rearrangement joins TRBV7-9 to TRBJ2-5; D assignment may be TRBD1 or TRBD2 (5 bases each). This CDR3 has 13 residues. V was cut by 7 bases and J by 9 bases, with 18 bases left in between. Germline-derived CDR1 and CDR2 are SEHNR and FQNEAQ (reference sequence). In DNA form, the CDR3 reads TGTGCCAGCACCTGGGACGGCGGAGGATCCCAGTACTTC. This translates into CASTWDGGGSQYF.

This clonotype was seen at least ten times. V gene TRBV5-1 combines with J gene TRBJ1-3, with TRBD1 identical over 7 bases. Germline-derived CDR1 and CDR2 are SGHRS and YFSETQ. V lost 0 bases, J lost 2 bases, and 14 bases stayed unmatched. The CDR3 length is 19 residues. The CDR3 bases are TGCGCCAGCAGCTTGGCCACGGGCCCAAGGAGGGGGCCTGGAAACACCATATATTTT. Amino acid sequence: CASSLATGPRRGPGNTIYF.

The gene calls are TRBV6-1 and TRBJ2-7, with D possibly called TRBD1 or TRBD2 (5 bases each). The CDR3 spans 14 residues. Germline V gene sequence: CDR1 MNHNS, CDR2 SASEGT. The V and J ends lost 5 bases and 5 bases respectively, with 16 bases between them. The CDR3 nucleotides are TGTGCCAGCAGTCGTACAGGAGGTTACGACGAGCAGTACTTC. Its protein is CASSRTGGYDEQYF.

In its sample, this clonotype was seen many times. V usage is TRBV6-5 and J usage is TRBJ2-3; 10 bases are a match to TRBD1. With 4 bases clipped from V and 3 bases from J, the junction kept 4 bases outside the gene matches. Germline V CDR1 and CDR2: MNHEY, SVGAGI. CDR3 size: 15 residues. CDR3 DNA sequence: TGTGCCAGCAGTTCCCGGGACAGGGGTACAGATACGCAGTATTTT. Its translation is CASSSRDRGTDTQYF.

This clonotype has ten or more counts. CDR3 in amino acids: CASSPHEDSNQPQHF. The CDR3, as DNA: TGCGCCAGCAGCCCGCACGAGGATAGCAATCAGCCCCAGCATTTT. This rearrangement joins TRBV4-1 to TRBJ1-5; D is unresolved. V was trimmed by 4 bases and J by 0 bases, leaving 10 bases between them. The germline gives CDR1 MGHRA, CDR2 YSYEKL. The CDR3 runs to 15 residues.

This clonotype was counted at least ten times. The chain is built from TRBV7-9 and TRBJ2-5; TRBD2 matches at 9 bases. V gave up 3 bases and J gave up 5 bases; unmatched junction bases: 10. CDR3 length equals 16 residues. CDR1 and CDR2 (germline): SEHNR, FQNEAQ (reference sequence). CDR3 in DNA: TGTGCCAGCAGCTTGGGGCTAGCGGGAAGATGGGAGACCCAGTACTTC. This gives the protein CASSLGLAGRWETQYF.

This clonotype was counted many times. The DNA of the CDR3 is TGTGCCAGCAGTTACGGAGCTCTGGGCACCGGGGAGCTGTTTTTT. Its translation: CASSYGALGTGELFF. This chain links TRBV6-5 with TRBJ2-2; D is ambiguous. The CDR3 runs to 15 residues. Deletions cut 2 bases from V and 4 bases from J, with 11 bases between. Germline loops: CDR1 MNHEY, CDR2 SVGAGI.

The rearrangement links TRBV29-1 to TRBJ1-3; D is unclear. This CDR3 comprises 12 residues. Germline V lookup: CDR1 SQVTM, CDR2 ANQGSEA. V was cut by 6 bases and J by 2 bases, with 8 bases left in between. CDR3 nucleotides: TGCAGCGTCTCCGGAACTGGAAACACCATATATTTT. Protein product: CSVSGTGNTIYF.

Only a few counts were recorded for this clonotype. CDR3 protein: CASSPTGSLTELYGYTF. The CDR3 DNA reads TGTGCCAGCTCACCCACCGGTAGCTTGACAGAGCTCTATGGCTACACCTTC. The genes are TRBV18 and TRBJ1-2; a possible D gene is TRBD1 (5 bases). The V end lost 3 bases, the J end lost 4 bases, and 21 bases lay between the germline ends. The length of the CDR3 is 17 residues. From germline, CDR1 is KGHSH and CDR2 LQKENI.

This clonotype occurred many times. The chain carries TRBV5-1 and TRBJ1-1; D ambiguous. V was cut by 4 bases and J by 2 bases, with 9 bases left in between. The CDR3 consists of 13 residues. Germline V gene data show CDR1 as SGHRS and CDR2 as YFSETQ. The CDR3: CASSPLANTEAFF. In DNA, the CDR3 is TGCGCCAGCAGCCCACTAGCCAACACTGAAGCTTTCTTT.

This clonotype was counted a few times. The gene calls are TRBV12-3 or TRBV12-4 and TRBJ1-1; D possibly corresponds to TRBD1 (6 bases). The V end lost 6 bases, the J end lost 11 bases, and 16 bases lay between the germline ends. The CDR3 is 12 amino acids. In nucleotides, the CDR3 is TGTGCCAGCAGCCTCGACAGGAATGGGGCTTTCTTT. Its protein product is CASSLDRNGAFF.

This clonotype appeared many times. V is TRBV19 and J is TRBJ1-2, with 8 bases identical to TRBD1. The CDR3 totals 15 residues. J was trimmed by 2 bases and V by 9 bases; bases with no gene match: 11. CDR1 is LNHDA and CDR2 is SQIVND in the germline V gene (reference sequence). The DNA for the CDR3 is TGTGCCAGCAACCCCGCGACAGGGGCGAACTATGGCTACACCTTC. Its protein product is CASNPATGANYGYTF.

There are many counts of this clonotype. The rearrangement links TRBV12-3 or TRBV12-4 to TRBJ2-7; a weak D match, TRBD1 (6 bases). The V gene lost 7 bases and the J gene lost 5 bases, with 12 bases spanning the gap. The CDR3 covers 12 residues. The CDR3 sequence: CASTIRGHEQYF. The CDR3 nucleotides read TGTGCCAGCACGATCAGGGGTCACGAGCAGTACTTC.

This clonotype was found a few times. This sequence joins TRBV18 and TRBJ1-1; D may be TRBD1 (6 bases). The CDR3 extends over 17 amino acids. V lost 3 bases and J lost 1, with 18 bases in between. Per the germline V gene, CDR1 is KGHSH and CDR2 is LQKENI. Written as DNA, the CDR3 is TGTGCCAGCTCACCTCAGGCGGGGGCTGGAAGGAACACTGAAGCTTTCTTT. Residues: CASSPQAGAGRNTEAFF.

This clonotype was recorded many times. This sequence joins TRBV20-1 and TRBJ1-5, with TRBD1 identical over 8 bases. After removal of 6 bases from V and 6 bases from J, the junction contained 7 bases not matched to a gene. The CDR3 covers 13 residues. The germline CDR1 and CDR2 sequences are DFQATT and SNEGSKA (reference sequence). For the CDR3, the DNA is TGCAGTGCGATCGGCAGGGGGCTTCAGCCCCAGCATTTT. As protein: CSAIGRGLQPQHF.

In this sample, this clonotype turned up many times. The chain is built from TRBV7-3 and TRBJ2-7, with 7 bases aligning to TRBD1. In germline, CDR1 is SGHTA, CDR2 FQGTGA. V shed 0 bases and J 6 bases; nucleotides not matched to a gene: 5. The CDR3 totals 14 residues. In DNA form, the CDR3 reads TGTGCCAGCAGCTTAACCCGGGACAGTCGCGAGCAGTACTTC. It specifies CASSLTRDSREQYF.